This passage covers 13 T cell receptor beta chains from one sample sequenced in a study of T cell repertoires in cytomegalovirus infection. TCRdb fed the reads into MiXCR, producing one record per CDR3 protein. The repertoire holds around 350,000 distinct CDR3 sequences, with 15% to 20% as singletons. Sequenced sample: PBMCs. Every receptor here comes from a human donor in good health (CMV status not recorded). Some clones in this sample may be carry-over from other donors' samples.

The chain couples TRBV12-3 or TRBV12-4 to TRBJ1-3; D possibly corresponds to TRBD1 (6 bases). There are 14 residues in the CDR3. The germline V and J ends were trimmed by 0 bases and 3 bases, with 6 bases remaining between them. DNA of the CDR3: TGTGCCAGCAGTTTAGCAGGGGGTGGAAACACCATATATTTT. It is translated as CASSLAGGGNTIYF.

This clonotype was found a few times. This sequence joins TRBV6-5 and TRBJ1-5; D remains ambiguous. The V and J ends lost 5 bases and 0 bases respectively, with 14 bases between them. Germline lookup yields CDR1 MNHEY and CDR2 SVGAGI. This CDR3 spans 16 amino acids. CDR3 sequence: CASSPGRTYSNQPQHF. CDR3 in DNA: TGTGCCAGCAGTCCTGGACGGACCTATAGCAATCAGCCCCAGCATTTT.

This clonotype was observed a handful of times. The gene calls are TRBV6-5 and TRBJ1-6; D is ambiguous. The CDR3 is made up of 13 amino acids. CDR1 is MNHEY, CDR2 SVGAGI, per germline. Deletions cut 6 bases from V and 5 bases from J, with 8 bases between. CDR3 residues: CASRSTDNSPLHF. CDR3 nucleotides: TGTGCCAGCAGAAGTACGGATAATTCACCCCTCCACTTT.

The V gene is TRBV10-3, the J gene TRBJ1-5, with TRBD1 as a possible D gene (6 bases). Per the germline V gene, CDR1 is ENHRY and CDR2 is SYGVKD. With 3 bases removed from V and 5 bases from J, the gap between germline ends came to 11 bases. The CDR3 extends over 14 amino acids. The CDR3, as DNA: TGTGCCATCAGTGACTCACAGGGACATCAGCCCCAGCATTTT. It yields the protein CAISDSQGHQPQHF.

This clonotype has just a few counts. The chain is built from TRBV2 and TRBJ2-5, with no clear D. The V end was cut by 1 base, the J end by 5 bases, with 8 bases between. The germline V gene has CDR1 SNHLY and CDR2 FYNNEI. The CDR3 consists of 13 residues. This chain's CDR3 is CASSEGVRETQYF. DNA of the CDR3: TGTGCCAGCAGTGAAGGGGTCCGGGAGACCCAGTACTTC.

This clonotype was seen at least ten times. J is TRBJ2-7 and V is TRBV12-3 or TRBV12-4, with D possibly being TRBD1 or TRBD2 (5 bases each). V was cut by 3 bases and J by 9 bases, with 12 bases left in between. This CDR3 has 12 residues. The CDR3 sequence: CASSLAKGRQYF. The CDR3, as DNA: TGTGCCAGCAGTTTGGCGAAGGGGAGGCAGTACTTC.

The DNA for the CDR3 is TGCAGCGTGAACCGACAGGGGAGGGACGAGCAGTACTTC. Encoded protein: CSVNRQGRDEQYF. The chain joins TRBV29-1 to TRBJ2-7; TRBD1 is a possible D gene (8 bases). The CDR3 spans 13 residues. The V end lost 6 bases, the J end lost 5 bases, and 17 bases lay between the germline ends. Germline assignment: CDR1 SQVTM and CDR2 ANQGSEA.

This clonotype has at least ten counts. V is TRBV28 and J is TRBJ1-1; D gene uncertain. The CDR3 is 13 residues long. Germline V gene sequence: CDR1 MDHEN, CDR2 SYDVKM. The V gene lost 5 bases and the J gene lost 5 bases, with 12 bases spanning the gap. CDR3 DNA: TGTGCCAGCAGTCCGAACAGTTGGACTGAAGCTTTCTTT. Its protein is CASSPNSWTEAFF.

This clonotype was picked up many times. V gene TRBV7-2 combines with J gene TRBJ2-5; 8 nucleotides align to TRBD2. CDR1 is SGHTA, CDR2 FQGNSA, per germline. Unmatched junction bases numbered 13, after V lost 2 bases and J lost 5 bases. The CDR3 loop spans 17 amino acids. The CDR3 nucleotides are TGTGCCAGCAGCTTACCGGGACTAGGGGAGTTGTGGGAGACCCAGTACTTC. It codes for CASSLPGLGELWETQYF.

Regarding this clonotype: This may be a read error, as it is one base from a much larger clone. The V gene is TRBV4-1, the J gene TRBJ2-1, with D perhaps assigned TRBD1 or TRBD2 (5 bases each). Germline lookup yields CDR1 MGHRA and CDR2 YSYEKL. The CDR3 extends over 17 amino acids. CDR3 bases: TGCGCCAGCAGCAAAACCGGGACCCAGAGCTCCTGCAATGAGCAGTTCTTC. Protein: CASSKTGTQSSCNEQFF.

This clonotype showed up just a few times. This CDR3 is CASKGQGASTEAFF. In nucleotides, the CDR3 is TGCGCCAGCAAGGGACAGGGGGCAAGCACTGAAGCTTTCTTT. The V gene is TRBV5-1, the J gene TRBJ1-1; the match to TRBD1 covers 12 bases. V trimming: 6 bases; J trimming: 4 bases; junction bases outside the gene matches: 4. This CDR3 spans 14 amino acids. Germline V gene lookup returns CDR1 SGHRS and CDR2 YFSETQ.

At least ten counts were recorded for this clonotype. The CDR3 coding sequence is TGTGCTAGTGGTTTGGGGACGACCTACAATGAGCAGTTCTTC. Encoded protein: CASGLGTTYNEQFF. J is TRBJ2-1 and V is TRBV12-5; D not certain. The CDR3 is 14 residues long. Germline CDR1 and CDR2: LGHNT and FRNRAP. V was shortened by 1 base and J by 2 bases, with 6 bases between the two germline ends. Full variable domain (remainder filled in from reference TRBV12-5 and TRBJ2-1): DARVTQTPRHKVTEMGQEVTMRCQPILGHNTVFWYRQTMMQGLELLAYFRNRAPLDDSGMPKDRFSAEMPDATLATLKIQPSEPRDSAVYFCASGLGTTYNEQFFGPGTRLTVL.

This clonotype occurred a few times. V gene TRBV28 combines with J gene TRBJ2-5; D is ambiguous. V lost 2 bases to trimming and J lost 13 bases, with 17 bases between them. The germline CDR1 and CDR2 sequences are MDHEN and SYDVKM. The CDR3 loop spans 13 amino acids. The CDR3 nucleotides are TGTGCCAGCAGTTTACCAGTCGCACCCACTCCGTACTTC. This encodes CASSLPVAPTPYF. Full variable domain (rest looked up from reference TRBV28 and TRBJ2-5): DVKVTQSSRYLVKRTGEKVFLECVQDMDHENMFWYRQDPGLGLRLIYFSYDVKMKEKGDIPEGYSVSREKKERFSLILESASTNQTSMYLCASSLPVAPTPYFGPGTRLLVL.